The rows below give T cell receptor beta chains drawn from one sample of a study of cytomegalovirus exposure and HLA in healthy donors. Using immunoSEQ multiplex PCR, the repertoire was profiled, and TCRdb retains in-frame clones only, with some absent. Among some 130,000 clones, about 80% were seen once, and the ten largest hold about 2.5%. The sequencing input was PBMCs. These receptors all come from a boy younger than 10 in good health and CMV-seronegative. The CDR3 runs from the conserved cysteine through the conserved F or W. The D gene is left open where the match is weak. Not every row has a clone size; where given, it reads once, few, many or a size class.

v_call	j_call	clone_size	d_call	cdr3_aa	cdr3_nt
TRBV27	TRBJ2-2	NA	TRBD2	CASSSLLPGLAGIWNTGELFF	TGTGCCAGCAGTTCTCTTTTACCGGGACTAGCGGGGATTTGGAACACCGGGGAGCTGTTTTTT
TRBV6-6	TRBJ1-5	NA	NA	CASSYPGAKQPQHF	TGTGCCAGCAGTTACCCTGGGGCGAAGCAGCCCCAGCATTTT
TRBV4-2	TRBJ2-2	once	NA	CASSQDRGRQVNTGELFF	TGTGCCAGCAGCCAAGATAGGGGTCGGCAGGTAAACACCGGGGAGCTGTTTTTT
TRBV6-6	TRBJ2-3	NA	NA	CASRPSGGSSTDTQYF	TGTGCCAGCAGGCCTTCTGGGGGGTCTAGCACAGATACGCAGTATTTT
TRBV18	TRBJ1-4	NA	NA	CASSPSRTEGEKLFF	TGTGCCAGCTCACCAAGCAGGACAGAGGGGGAAAAACTGTTTTTT
TRBV7-9	TRBJ2-3	once	TRBD1	CASSPRDRGIPDTQYF	TGTGCCAGCAGCCCCAGGGACAGGGGGATCCCAGATACGCAGTATTTT
TRBV14	TRBJ1-2	NA	NA	CASSQERPRNPNYGYTF	TGTGCCAGCAGCCAAGAACGGCCCAGGAATCCGAACTATGGCTACACCTTC
TRBV27	TRBJ2-1	NA	TRBD2	CASSPHREAVYNEQFF	TGTGCCAGCAGTCCTCACCGGGAGGCCGTCTACAATGAGCAGTTCTTC
TRBV9	TRBJ1-2	once	NA	CASRSRTVNYGYTF	TGTGCCAGCAGATCCCGGACAGTCAACTATGGCTACACCTTC
TRBV5-6	TRBJ2-1	NA	TRBD2	CASSFAGGSYNEQFF	TGTGCCAGCAGCTTTGCGGGAGGGTCTTACAATGAGCAGTTCTTC
TRBV18	TRBJ2-2	few	TRBD1	CASSQGATGELFF	TGTGCCAGCTCACAGGGGGCTACCGGGGAGCTGTTTTTT
TRBV5-1	TRBJ2-1	NA	TRBD1	CASSLSQGADEQFF	TGCGCCAGCAGCTTGTCGCAGGGGGCGGACGAGCAGTTCTTC
TRBV5-1	TRBJ2-5	NA	TRBD2	CASSLGGRLAGAGRETQYF	TGCGCCAGCAGCTTGGGCGGGAGACTAGCGGGAGCTGGCAGAGAGACCCAGTACTTC
TRBV6-5	TRBJ2-7	once	TRBD1	CASSYGDSYEQYF	TGTGCCAGCAGTTACGGGGACAGCTACGAGCAGTACTTC
TRBV5-1	TRBJ1-6	NA	NA	CASTDGISSPLHF	TGCGCCAGCACGGACGGGATTAGTTCACCCCTCCACTTT
TRBV19	TRBJ2-6	NA	TRBD1	CASSAGTGRSGANVLTF	TGTGCCAGTAGTGCAGGGACAGGCCGCTCTGGGGCCAACGTCCTGACTTTC
TRBV18	TRBJ2-5	NA	NA	CASSPREETQYF	TGTGCCAGCTCACCGAGGGAAGAGACCCAGTACTTC
TRBV11-2	TRBJ1-2	NA	TRBD1	CASSQTGMNGYTF	TGTGCCAGCAGCCAGACAGGGATGAATGGCTACACCTTC
TRBV5-1	TRBJ2-1	NA	NA	CASSLEVLASYNEQFF	TGCGCCAGCAGCTTGGAAGTCCTAGCGTCCTACAATGAGCAGTTCTTC
TRBV4-2	TRBJ2-5	NA	NA	CASSQVLGYQETQYF	TGTGCCAGCAGCCAGGTCCTCGGGTACCAAGAGACCCAGTACTTC
TRBV6-5	TRBJ1-2	NA	TRBD1	CASSATGVGFYGYTF	TGTGCCAGCAGTGCGACAGGGGTGGGTTTCTATGGCTACACCTTC
TRBV7-9	TRBJ1-4	NA	NA	CASIWGQGENEKLFF	TGTGCCAGCATCTGGGGGCAGGGCGAAAATGAAAAACTGTTTTTT
TRBV10-3	TRBJ1-6	once	NA	CATRSQTYNSPLHF	TGTGCCACCCGCTCACAGACCTATAATTCACCCCTCCACTTT
TRBV25-1	TRBJ1-3	NA	NA	CASSETSRASFYGNTIYF	TGTGCCAGCAGTGAAACCTCGCGGGCCTCCTTTTATGGAAACACCATATATTTT
TRBV28	TRBJ1-2	NA	NA	CASSLSLGRGNYGYTF	TGTGCCAGCAGTTTATCTCTTGGACGGGGGAACTATGGCTACACCTTC
TRBV4-1	TRBJ2-5	NA	NA	CASSRVAETQYF	TGCGCCAGCAGTCGAGTCGCAGAGACCCAGTACTTC
TRBV5-1	TRBJ2-7	NA	TRBD2	CASSWSRFGGAVYEQYF	TGCGCCAGCAGCTGGTCAAGGTTCGGGGGGGCGGTATACGAGCAGTACTTC
TRBV7-6	TRBJ1-4	NA	NA	CASSSRTVYGEKLFF	TGTGCCAGCAGCTCGAGGACAGTTTATGGGGAAAAACTGTTTTTT
TRBV25-1	TRBJ2-1	NA	NA	CASSEYRQSYEQFF	TGTGCCAGCAGTGAATATAGACAGAGCTATGAGCAGTTCTTC
TRBV2	TRBJ2-2	NA	TRBD2	CASSPRGGGELFF	TGTGCCAGCAGTCCCCGGGGGGGCGGGGAGCTGTTTTTT
TRBV6-1	TRBJ2-3	few	NA	CASTREGAGDTQYF	TGTGCCAGCACCCGGGAGGGGGCCGGGGATACGCAGTATTTT
TRBV19	TRBJ2-4	once	NA	CASSIGGDLGGNIQYF	TGTGCCAGTAGTATAGGAGGGGACCTAGGGGGAAACATTCAGTACTTC
TRBV5-1	TRBJ2-1	NA	NA	CASTAGTSLNEQFF	TGCGCCAGCACCGCCGGGACAAGTCTCAATGAGCAGTTCTTC
TRBV6-4	TRBJ2-3	NA	NA	CASSEVSGDTQYF	TGTGCCAGCAGTGAAGTCTCCGGGGATACGCAGTATTTT
TRBV30	TRBJ1-6	few	NA	CAWSDRASSSPLHF	TGTGCCTGGAGTGACCGCGCGAGTTCTTCACCCCTCCACTTT
TRBV4-2	TRBJ1-1	NA	NA	CASSQDQGRAEAFF	TGTGCCAGCAGCCAGGATCAGGGGAGGGCTGAAGCTTTCTTT
TRBV6-5	TRBJ1-1	few	TRBD1	CASRPGQGAHTEAFF	TGTGCCAGCAGGCCGGGACAGGGGGCCCACACTGAAGCTTTCTTT
TRBV27	TRBJ2-1	once	NA	CASSLDRGVFHNEQFF	TGTGCCAGCAGTTTAGATAGGGGTGTTTTCCACAATGAGCAGTTCTTC
TRBV27	TRBJ2-7	NA	TRBD2	CASSVTSGGLSYEQYF	TGTGCCAGCAGTGTTACTAGCGGGGGGCTCTCCTACGAGCAGTACTTC
TRBV6-1	TRBJ1-2	NA	TRBD1	CASSEVGQVDGYTF	TGTGCCAGCAGTGAAGTAGGACAGGTGGATGGCTACACCTTC
TRBV4-3	TRBJ2-7	NA	NA	CASSQKGLNSEQYF	TGCGCCAGCAGCCAAAAGGGACTCAACAGCGAGCAGTACTTC
TRBV5-6	TRBJ2-7	NA	NA	CASSSGTLAYEQYF	TGTGCCAGCAGCTCCGGAACCCTAGCCTACGAGCAGTACTTC
TRBV11-2	TRBJ1-1	few	TRBD1	CASSFLDRERTEAFF	TGTGCCAGCAGCTTCCTCGACAGGGAACGGACTGAAGCTTTCTTT
TRBV14	TRBJ2-7	NA	TRBD2	CASSQTVLVGTSGGTEDEQYF	TGTGCCAGCAGCCAAACCGTCCTGGTCGGGACTAGCGGGGGGACGGAGGACGAGCAGTACTTC
TRBV29-1	TRBJ2-1	NA	TRBD2	CSVQGTSNKEAEQFF	TGCAGCGTTCAGGGGACTAGCAACAAAGAAGCTGAGCAGTTCTTC
TRBV27	TRBJ1-5	NA	NA	CASSLHRDGYSNQPQHF	TGTGCCAGCAGTTTACACAGGGACGGGTATAGCAATCAGCCCCAGCATTTT
TRBV6-4	TRBJ2-3	NA	TRBD2	CASSDSTSGRQYF	TGTGCCAGCAGTGACTCGACTAGCGGTAGGCAGTATTTT
TRBV6-4	TRBJ1-2	NA	NA	CASSDGAGGLYGYTF	TGTGCCAGCAGTGACGGAGCTGGGGGCCTCTATGGCTACACCTTC
TRBV11-2	TRBJ2-7	NA	NA	CASSLPSGAPSYEQYF	TGTGCCAGCAGCTTACCTTCAGGGGCCCCTTCCTACGAGCAGTACTTC
TRBV19	TRBJ1-1	once	NA	CASTHNERAEAFF	TGTGCCAGTACTCATAATGAGCGGGCTGAAGCTTTCTTT
TRBV11-2	TRBJ2-3	NA	TRBD1	CASSPGQEDTQYF	TGTGCCAGCAGCCCCGGACAGGAAGATACGCAGTATTTT
TRBV6-6	TRBJ1-1	NA	NA	CASGQMNTEAFF	TGTGCCAGCGGACAGATGAACACTGAAGCTTTCTTT
TRBV5-4	TRBJ1-2	NA	NA	CASSQENAGDGYTF	TGTGCCAGCAGCCAAGAGAATGCGGGGGACGGCTACACCTTC
TRBV6-1	TRBJ1-6	NA	NA	CASSPRDNSPLHF	TGTGCCAGCAGTCCGCGAGATAATTCACCCCTCCACTTT
TRBV7-3	TRBJ2-7	NA	TRBD1	CASSERNGQGATLYEQYF	TGTGCCAGCAGCGAAAGAAACGGACAGGGGGCAACGCTCTACGAGCAGTACTTC